Each of the 13 T cell receptor beta chains below was sequenced from the same sample in a study of shared clonotypes between healthy human individuals. The table came from immunoSEQ multiplex PCR; TCRdb's copy has only in-frame clones and leaves some out. The sample has about 1.5 million clones; about 98% are singletons. The specimen sequenced was naive CD4+ T cells sorted from blood. The subset is: CD45RA+ positively selected. The receptors originated from a man aged 25 to 45 in good health.

This rearrangement joins TRBV6-5 to TRBJ2-3; tentatively, D is TRBD2 (5 bases). Germline loops: CDR1 MNHEY, CDR2 SVGAGI. Trimming removed 4 bases at V and 8 bases at J, with 13 bases between. The length of the CDR3 is 13 residues. The CDR3 nucleotides read TGTGCCAGCAGTTCTCGGGGTGGAGGTACGCAGTATTTT. Its translation is CASSSRGGGTQYF.

This clone was seen just once. The CDR3 nucleotides read TGCAGTGTAGGACCTGGCGAGCAGTACTTC. Amino acid sequence: CSVGPGEQYF. The rearrangement joins TRBV20-1 to TRBJ2-7; D gene ambiguous. Germline loops: CDR1 DFQATT, CDR2 SNEGSKA (reference sequence). Trimming left V 7 bases short and J 6 bases short, with 10 bases between. The CDR3 runs to 10 residues.

V usage is TRBV7-2 and J usage is TRBJ2-7; 7 bases agree with TRBD2. CDR1 is SGHTA, CDR2 FQGNSA, per germline. V lost 5 bases and J lost 7; bases outside the gene matches: 11. This CDR3 is 14 amino acids long. CDR3 in DNA: TGTGCCAGCAGCACGGGACTACTAGTTAAAGAGCAGTACTTC. Protein sequence: CASSTGLLVKEQYF.

The genes are TRBV27 and TRBJ2-6, with D possibly TRBD1 on 6 matching bases. Trimming left V 7 bases short and J 0 bases short, with 10 bases between. The CDR3 extends over 15 amino acids. Germline CDR1 and CDR2: MNHEY and SMNVEV (reference sequence). CDR3 protein: CASKRTVSGANVLTF. The CDR3 DNA follows: TGTGCCAGCAAACGGACAGTCTCTGGGGCCAACGTCCTGACTTTC.

This clone was picked up one time. The chain carries TRBV5-6 and TRBJ2-2; tentative D call: TRBD2 (5 bases). The CDR3 totals 16 residues. Germline V lookup: CDR1 SGHDT, CDR2 YYEEEE. Trimming stripped 0 bases from V and 6 bases from J, with 15 bases between. Written as DNA, the CDR3 is TGTGCCAGCAGCTTGGAGGCGCTAGCTAGGGCCGGGGAGCTGTTTTTT. Residues: CASSLEALARAGELFF.

This chain joins TRBV5-1 and TRBJ2-5, with a possible D match to TRBD2 (7 bases). Germline CDR1 is SGHRS and CDR2 is YFSETQ. Trimming cost V 4 bases and J 5 bases, with 12 bases left between them. This CDR3 has 13 residues. The CDR3 nucleotides are TGCGCCAGCAGCGGAGCGGGACATGAGACCCAGTACTTC. The encoded protein is CASSGAGHETQYF. The full variable domain, in which reference TRBV5-1 and TRBJ2-5 provide the parts outside the CDR3, is KAGVTQTPRYLIKTRGQQVTLSCSPISGHRSVSWYQQTPGQGLQFLFEYFSETQRNKGNFPGRFSGRQFSNSRSEMNVSTLELGDSALYLCASSGAGHETQYFGPGTRLLVL.

The J gene is TRBJ2-2, the V gene TRBV9; unclear D gene. CDR1 is SGDLS, CDR2 YYNGEE, per germline. The CDR3 length is 16 residues. The germline V and J ends were trimmed by 3 bases and 0 bases, with 12 bases remaining between them. Written as DNA, the CDR3 is TGTGCCAGCAGCGCTACGGCAGTCTCGAACACCGGGGAGCTGTTTTTT. It translates to CASSATAVSNTGELFF.

The genes are TRBV11-2 and TRBJ2-1; D possibly uses TRBD1 or TRBD2 (5 bases each). CDR3 length equals 16 residues. Trimming removed 2 bases from V and 9 bases from J, with 20 bases in between. Per germline, CDR1 SGHAT and CDR2 FQNNGV. This chain's CDR3 is CASSLIGRAGRGEQFF. DNA for the CDR3: TGTGCCAGCAGCTTAATAGGCAGGGCCGGACGGGGTGAGCAGTTCTTC. The complete variable domain, with remaining parts taken from reference TRBV11-2 and TRBJ2-1, reads EAGVAQSPRYKIIEKRQSVAFWCNPISGHATLYWYQQILGQGPKLLIQFQNNGVVDDSQLPKDRFSAERLKGVDSTLKIQPAKLEDSAVYLCASSLIGRAGRGEQFFGPGTRLTVL.

The chain employs TRBV23-1 and TRBJ1-1; D might be TRBD1 (6 bases). TRBV23-1 is identified as an open reading frame with a role that is uncertain. The CDR3 runs to 14 residues. Trimming shortened V by 0 bases and J by 3 bases, and 8 bases separated the two germline ends. The CDR3: CASSQSDRYTEAFF. The CDR3 coding sequence is TGCGCCAGCAGTCAATCGGACAGATACACTGAAGCTTTCTTT.

A single count supports this clone. The rearrangement joins TRBV6-1 to TRBJ2-3; 9 bases agree with TRBD2. This CDR3 comprises 15 residues. J was trimmed by 3 bases and V by 5 bases; bases with no gene match: 6. The germline gives CDR1 MNHNS, CDR2 SASEGT. The CDR3 nucleotides read TGTGCCAGCAGTCACACGCTAGCGGGAACAGATACGCAGTATTTT. It yields the protein CASSHTLAGTDTQYF.

A note on this clone: At the DNA level, this CDR3 is encoded by other sequences in the same sample as well. The CDR3 sequence is CASRPGPNYGYTF. The CDR3 DNA sequence: TGTGCCAGCCGTCCAGGGCCAAACTATGGCTACACCTTC. The rearrangement uses TRBV19 and TRBJ1-2; a possible D gene is TRBD1 (5 bases). The V end was cut by 9 bases, the J end by 2 bases, with 13 bases between. The germline V gene has CDR1 LNHDA and CDR2 SQIVND (reference sequence). This CDR3 is 13 amino acids long.

The chain uses TRBV28 and TRBJ2-7, with 11 bases matching TRBD1. The germline gives CDR1 MDHEN, CDR2 SYDVKM. V lost 6 bases, J lost 2 bases, and 6 bases stayed unmatched. The CDR3 consists of 15 residues. CDR3 nucleotide sequence: TGTGCCAGCAGGCTCGGACAGGGGGCGACCTACGAGCAGTACTTC. Translation gives CASRLGQGATYEQYF. Full variable domain (rest looked up from reference TRBV28 and TRBJ2-7): DVKVTQSSRYLVKRTGEKVFLECVQDMDHENMFWYRQDPGLGLRLIYFSYDVKMKEKGDIPEGYSVSREKKERFSLILESASTNQTSMYLCASRLGQGATYEQYFGPGTRLTVT.

The chain uses TRBV12-5 and TRBJ2-1, with 10 bases matching TRBD1. V dropped 9 bases and J dropped 7; count of bases not matched to a gene: 9. The CDR3 extends over 14 amino acids. Germline loops: CDR1 LGHNT, CDR2 FRNRAP. CDR3 loop: CASIPGQGMNEQFF. As DNA, the CDR3 is TGTGCTAGCATACCGGGACAGGGGATGAATGAGCAGTTCTTC.